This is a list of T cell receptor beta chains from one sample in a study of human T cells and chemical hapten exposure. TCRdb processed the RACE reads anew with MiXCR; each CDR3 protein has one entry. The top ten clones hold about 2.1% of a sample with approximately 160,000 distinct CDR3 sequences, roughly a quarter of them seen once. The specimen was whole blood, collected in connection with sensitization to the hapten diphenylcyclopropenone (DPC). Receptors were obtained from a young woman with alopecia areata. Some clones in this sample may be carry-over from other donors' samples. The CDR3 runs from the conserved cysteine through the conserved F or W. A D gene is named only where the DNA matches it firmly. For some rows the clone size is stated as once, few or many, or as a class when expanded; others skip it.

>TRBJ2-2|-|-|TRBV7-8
CASSFGELFF
TGTGCCAGCAGCTTCGGGGAGCTGTTTTTT
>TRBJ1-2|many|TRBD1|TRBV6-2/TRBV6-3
CASSHRDRGYGYTF
TGTGCCAGCAGTCACCGGGACAGGGGGTATGGCTACACCTTC
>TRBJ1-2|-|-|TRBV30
CAWRLQVYGYTF
TGTGCCTGGAGATTACAGGTCTATGGCTACACCTTC
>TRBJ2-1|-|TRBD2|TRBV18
CASSEGLGNNEQFF
TGTGCCAGCTCAGAGGGACTAGGAAACAATGAGCAGTTCTTC
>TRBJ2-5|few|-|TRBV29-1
CSVRGGGVGTQYF
TGCAGCGTTCGTGGAGGGGGCGTTGGGACCCAGTACTTC
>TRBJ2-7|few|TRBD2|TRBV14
CASSRGRGRSGRAYEQYF
TGTGCCAGCAGCCGAGGACGGGGACGTAGCGGGAGGGCCTACGAGCAGTACTTC
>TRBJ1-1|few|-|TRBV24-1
CATSESYGGTEAFF
TGTGCCACCAGTGAGTCCTACGGGGGCACTGAAGCTTTCTTT
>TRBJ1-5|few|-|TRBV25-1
CASRGGNQPQHF
TGTGCCAGCAGGGGGGGCAATCAGCCCCAGCATTTT
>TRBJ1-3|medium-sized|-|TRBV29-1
CSARAGNTIYF
TGCAGCGCCAGGGCCGGAAACACCATATATTTT
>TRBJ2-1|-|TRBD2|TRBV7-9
CASSLEPGRLAGSEQFF
TGTGCCAGCAGCTTAGAGCCGGGGAGACTAGCGGGATCTGAGCAGTTCTTC
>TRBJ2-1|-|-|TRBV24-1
CATSDYRYNEQFF
TGTGCCACCAGTGATTACAGATACAATGAGCAGTTCTTC
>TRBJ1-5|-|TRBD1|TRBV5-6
CASSLAGDRLSNQPQHF
TGTGCCAGCAGCTTGGCCGGGGACAGGCTAAGCAATCAGCCCCAGCATTTT
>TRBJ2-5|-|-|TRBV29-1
CSVRPSWRPETQYF
TGCAGCGTTAGGCCTTCCTGGCGCCCGGAGACCCAGTACTTC
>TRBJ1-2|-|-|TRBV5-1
CASSLTGQNYGYTF
TGCGCCAGCAGCTTAACCGGACAGAACTATGGCTACACCTTC
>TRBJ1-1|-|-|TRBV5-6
CASSRRVLSTEAFF
TGTGCCAGCAGCCGCAGGGTCTTAAGCACTGAAGCTTTCTTT
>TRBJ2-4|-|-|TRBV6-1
CASRRTGKNIQYF
TGTGCCAGCAGACGGACGGGCAAAAACATTCAGTACTTC
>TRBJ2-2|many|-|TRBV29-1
CSVFRNTGELFF
TGCAGCGTTTTTAGGAACACCGGGGAGCTGTTTTTT
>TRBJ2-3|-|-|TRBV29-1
CSVPGRAADTQYF
TGCAGCGTCCCCGGCAGGGCGGCAGATACGCAGTATTTT
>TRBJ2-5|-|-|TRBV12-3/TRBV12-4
CASSLRPGPETQYF
TGTGCCAGCAGTTTAAGGCCGGGACCGGAGACCCAGTACTTC
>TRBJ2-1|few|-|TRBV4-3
CASSQDPSRAPYNEQFF
TGCGCCAGCAGCCAAGATCCCTCTAGGGCCCCTTACAATGAGCAGTTCTTC
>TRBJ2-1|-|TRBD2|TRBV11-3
CASSFPSSGKSSYNEQFF
TGTGCCAGCAGCTTCCCTTCTAGCGGGAAGAGCTCCTACAATGAGCAGTTCTTC
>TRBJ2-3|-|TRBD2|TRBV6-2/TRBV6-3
CASRQGLASDTQYF
TGTGCCAGCAGACAGGGACTAGCTTCAGATACGCAGTATTTT
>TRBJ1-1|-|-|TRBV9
CASSPTVYTEAFF
TGTGCCAGCAGCCCGACGGTCTACACTGAAGCTTTCTTT
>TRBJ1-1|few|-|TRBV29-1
CSVEERGLKAFF
TGCAGCGTTGAAGAGCGAGGCCTGAAAGCTTTCTTT
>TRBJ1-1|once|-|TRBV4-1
CASSPPLGGNTEAFF
TGCGCCAGCAGCCCTCCACTTGGGGGGAACACTGAAGCTTTCTTT
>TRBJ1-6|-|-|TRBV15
CATSRDKTASPLHF
TGTGCCACCAGCAGAGACAAGACTGCTTCACCCCTCCACTTT
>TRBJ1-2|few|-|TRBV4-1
CASSPISGLNGYTF
TGCGCCAGCAGCCCCATTAGTGGGCTAAATGGCTACACCTTC
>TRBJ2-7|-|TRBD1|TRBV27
CASSLEGATYEQYF
TGTGCCAGCAGTTTAGAGGGGGCCACCTACGAGCAGTACTTC
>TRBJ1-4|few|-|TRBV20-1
CSASAGPNEKLFF
TGCAGTGCTAGTGCCGGGCCTAATGAAAAACTGTTTTTT
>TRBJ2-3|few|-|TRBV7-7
CASSLDGAADTQYF
TGTGCTAGCAGCTTAGACGGGGCGGCCGATACGCAGTATTTT
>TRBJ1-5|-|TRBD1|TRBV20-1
CSADTGTGTEPQHF
TGCAGTGCTGATACCGGGACAGGGACGGAGCCCCAGCATTTT
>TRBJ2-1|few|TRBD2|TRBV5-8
CASSRTSGRAREQFF
TGTGCCAGCAGCCGTACTAGCGGGAGGGCCCGTGAGCAGTTCTTC
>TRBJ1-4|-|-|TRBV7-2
CASSLAAGQKLFF
TGTGCCAGCAGCTTAGCGGCCGGGCAAAAACTGTTTTTT
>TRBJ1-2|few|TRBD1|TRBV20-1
CSARPQQGAYGYTF
TGCAGTGCTAGACCCCAGCAGGGGGCTTATGGCTACACCTTC
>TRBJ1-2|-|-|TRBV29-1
CSVEDLGLRNGYTF
TGCAGCGTTGAAGATTTAGGTTTACGGAATGGCTACACCTTC
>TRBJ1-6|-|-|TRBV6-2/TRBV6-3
CASSYLAVSPLHF
TGTGCCAGCAGTTATTTGGCGGTGTCACCCCTCCACTTT
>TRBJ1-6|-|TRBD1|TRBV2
CASSEGASGSPLHF
TGTGCCAGCAGCGAGGGGGCTAGCGGGTCACCCCTCCACTTT
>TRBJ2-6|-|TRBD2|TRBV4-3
CASSQGTSGRASGANVLTF
TGCGCCAGCAGCCAGGGGACTAGCGGGAGGGCGTCTGGGGCCAACGTCCTGACTTTC
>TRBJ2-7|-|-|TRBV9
CASSVEIAPYEQYF
TGTGCCAGCAGCGTAGAAATAGCTCCCTACGAGCAGTACTTC